Given below is one T cell receptor (beta chain) in context. No antigen is known for it. The record has no base qualities; no much larger clone is one base away. The library relied on the immunoSEQ multiplex PCR assay. The source is immuneACCESS, and TCRdb retained only in-frame sequences with V and J called. Part of the clones is not carried over; for the studies checked, unresolved V genes explain less than half of this, and the remainder is unexplained. The sample table shows roughly 62,000 clones, and roughly nine tenths are seen once. The ten largest clones capture about 2.7% of the sample. This entry is derived from a study of T cell changes during pregnancy in multiple sclerosis (dated 2019 in TCRdb). Background on the whole study: The study looked at changes in the T cell repertoire across pregnancy in women with multiple sclerosis.

V loses 6 bases at its end and J loses 5 bases; junction bases beyond the gene matches: 9. Reading the germline V gene (reference sequence) gives CDR1 MNHNY and CDR2 SVGAGI. The CDR3 spans 14 residues, from the cysteine through the phenylalanine. The sequence is cut down to CDR3 DNA, 42 bases in frame from base 1. The sequences come from peripheral blood, collected in the first trimester of pregnancy. This TCR was sampled from a female donor with multiple sclerosis, enrolled in a pregnancy study. The rearranged chain carries TRBV6-6 and TRBJ2-7, with TRBD1 identical over 8 junction bases. The CDR3 is CASRDGQGSDEQYF. The sequenced DNA: TGTGCCAGCAGGGATGGACAGGGTAGCGACGAGCAGTACTTC.